This T cell receptor (beta chain) comes out of a study of patients and donors after allogeneic stem cell transplantation. In TCRdb, the RT-PCR reads were re-called with MiXCR into one record per CDR3 protein. Of hundreds of thousands of distinct CDR3 sequences in the sample, 16% were seen once. The germline gives CDR1 LGHNA, CDR2 YSLEER. The CDR3 totals 13 residues. Trimming pared 3 bases from V and 5 bases from J, leaving 10 bases between. The source material was blood, either unsorted or a sorted T cell fraction (not recorded which). This clonotype originated in a human donor who was either an allogeneic HSCT recipient or a stem cell or donor lymphocyte infusion donor (not recorded which). It is not recorded whose cells these are; they may come from a transplant donor. V gene TRBV4-3 combines with J gene TRBJ1-1, with a possible D match to TRBD1 (5 bases). The CDR3 here is CASSQMGGTEAFF. CDR3 nucleotides: TGCGCCAGCAGCCAGATGGGGGGGACTGAAGCTTTCTTT.